This T cell receptor (beta chain) was identified in a study of blood T cell repertoires in COVID-19. This table comes from immunoSEQ multiplex PCR, and its TCRdb copy is limited to in-frame clones, with some not included. The sample lists around 58,000 clones, roughly 80% occurring once. The CDR3 has 16 amino acids. Germline-derived CDR1 and CDR2 are GTSNPN and SVGIG (reference sequence). V was clipped by 5 bases and J by 10 bases, with 29 bases between them. Sequencing used PBMCs or T cells enriched from blood (not recorded which). This chain uses TRBV30 with TRBJ1-2; possibly TRBD1 for D (5 bases). The TCR comes from a woman aged 40-49 years with acute COVID-19. CDR3 DNA sequence: TGTGCCTGGGAGACGGGGGGGATTAAAGGGGTATTAGACTACACCTTC. It encodes CAWETGGIKGVLDYTF.